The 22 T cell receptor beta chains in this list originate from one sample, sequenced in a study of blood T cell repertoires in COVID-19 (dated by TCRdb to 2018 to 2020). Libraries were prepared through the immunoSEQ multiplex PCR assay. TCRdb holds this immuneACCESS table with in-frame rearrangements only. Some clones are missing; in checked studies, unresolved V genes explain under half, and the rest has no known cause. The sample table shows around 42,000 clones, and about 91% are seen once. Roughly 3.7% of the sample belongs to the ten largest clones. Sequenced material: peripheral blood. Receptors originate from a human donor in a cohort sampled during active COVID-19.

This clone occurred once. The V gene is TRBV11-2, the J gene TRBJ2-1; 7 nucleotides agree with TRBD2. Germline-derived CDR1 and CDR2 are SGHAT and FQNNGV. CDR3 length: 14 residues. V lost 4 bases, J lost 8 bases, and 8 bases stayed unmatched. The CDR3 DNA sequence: TGTGCCAGCAGCTCCTGGACTAGTCTGGATGAGCAGTTCTTC. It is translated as CASSSWTSLDEQFF.

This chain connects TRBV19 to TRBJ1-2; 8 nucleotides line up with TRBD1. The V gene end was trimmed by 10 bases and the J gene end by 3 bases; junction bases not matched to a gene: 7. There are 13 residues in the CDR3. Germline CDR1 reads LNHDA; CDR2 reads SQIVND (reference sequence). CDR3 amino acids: CATRDRSHYGYTF. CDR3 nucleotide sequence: TGTGCCACCCGGGACAGGTCTCACTATGGCTACACCTTC. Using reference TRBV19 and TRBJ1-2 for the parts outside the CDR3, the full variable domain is DGGITQSPKYLFRKEGQNVTLSCEQNLNHDAMYWYRQDPGQGLRLIYYSQIVNDFQKGDIAEGYSVSREKKESFPLTVTSAQKNPTAFYLCATRDRSHYGYTFGSGTRLTVV.

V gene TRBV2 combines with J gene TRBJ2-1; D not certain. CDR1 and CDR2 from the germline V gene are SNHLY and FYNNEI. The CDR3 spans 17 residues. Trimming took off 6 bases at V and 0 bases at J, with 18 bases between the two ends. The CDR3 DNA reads TGTGCCAGCAGGGATTGGCTACACAGTAGCTCCTACAATGAGCAGTTCTTC. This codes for CASRDWLHSSSYNEQFF. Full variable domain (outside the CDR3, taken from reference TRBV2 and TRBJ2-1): EPEVTQTPSHQVTQMGQEVILRCVPISNHLYFYWYRQILGQKVEFLVSFYNNEISEKSEIFDDQFSVERPDGSNFTLKIRSTKLEDSAMYFCASRDWLHSSSYNEQFFGPGTRLTVL.

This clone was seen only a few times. CDR3 sequence: CASSARTGGGTDTQYF. CDR3 sequence (DNA): TGTGCCAGCAGTGCGAGGACAGGGGGAGGCACAGATACGCAGTATTTT. The chain links TRBV25-1 to TRBJ2-3, with 10 bases fitting TRBD1. CDR1 is MGHDK and CDR2 is SYGVNS in the germline V gene. This CDR3 contains 16 residues. V lost 4 bases to trimming and J lost 1 base; unmatched junction nucleotides: 5.

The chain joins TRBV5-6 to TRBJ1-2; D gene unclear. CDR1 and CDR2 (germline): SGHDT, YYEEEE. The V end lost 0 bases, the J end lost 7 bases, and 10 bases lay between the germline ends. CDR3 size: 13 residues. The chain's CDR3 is CASSLEGRGGYTF. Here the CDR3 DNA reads TGTGCCAGCAGCTTGGAGGGTCGGGGTGGCTACACCTTC.

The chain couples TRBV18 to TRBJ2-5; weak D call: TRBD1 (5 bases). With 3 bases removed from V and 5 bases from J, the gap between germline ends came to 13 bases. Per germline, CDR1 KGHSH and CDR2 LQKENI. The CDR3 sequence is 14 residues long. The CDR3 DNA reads TGTGCCAGCTCACCCCGCGTGGGGCCGGAGACCCAGTACTTC. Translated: CASSPRVGPETQYF.

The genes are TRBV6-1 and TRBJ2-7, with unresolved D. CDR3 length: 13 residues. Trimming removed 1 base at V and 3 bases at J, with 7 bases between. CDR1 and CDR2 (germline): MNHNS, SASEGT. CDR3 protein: CASSEVGGYEQYF. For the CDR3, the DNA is TGTGCCAGCAGTGAAGTCGGTGGCTACGAGCAGTACTTC.

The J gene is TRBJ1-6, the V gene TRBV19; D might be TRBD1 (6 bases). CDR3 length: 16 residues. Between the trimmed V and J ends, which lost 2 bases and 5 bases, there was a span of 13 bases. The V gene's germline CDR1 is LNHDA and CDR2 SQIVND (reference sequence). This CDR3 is CASSIRGGGHNSPLHF. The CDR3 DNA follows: TGTGCCAGTAGTATACGAGGGGGTGGTCATAATTCACCCCTCCACTTT.

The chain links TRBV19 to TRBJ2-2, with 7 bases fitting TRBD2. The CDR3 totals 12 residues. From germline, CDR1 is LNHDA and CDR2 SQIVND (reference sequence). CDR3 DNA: TGTGGCACGGGACTATACACCGGGGAGCTGTTTTTT. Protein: CGTGLYTGELFF.

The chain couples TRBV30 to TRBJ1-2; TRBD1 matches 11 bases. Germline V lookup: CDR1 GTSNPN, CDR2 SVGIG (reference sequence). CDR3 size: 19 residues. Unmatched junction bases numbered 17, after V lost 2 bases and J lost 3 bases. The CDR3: CAWSPGAIGQGASYYGYTF. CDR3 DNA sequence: TGTGCCTGGAGTCCCGGGGCTATCGGACAGGGGGCGAGTTACTATGGCTACACCTTC.

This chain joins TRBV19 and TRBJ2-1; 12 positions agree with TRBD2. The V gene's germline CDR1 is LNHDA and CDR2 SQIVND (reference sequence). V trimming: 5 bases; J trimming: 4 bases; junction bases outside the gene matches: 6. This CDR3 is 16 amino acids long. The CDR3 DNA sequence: TGTGCCAGTAGTCCACGACTAGCGGGGGTGTACAATGAGCAGTTCTTC. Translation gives CASSPRLAGVYNEQFF.

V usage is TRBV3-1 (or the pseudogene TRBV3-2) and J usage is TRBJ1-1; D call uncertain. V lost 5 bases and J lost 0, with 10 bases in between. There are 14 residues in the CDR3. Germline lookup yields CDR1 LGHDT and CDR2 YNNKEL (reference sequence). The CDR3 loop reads CASSLQNMNTEAFF. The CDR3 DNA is TGTGCCAGCAGCTTACAAAACATGAACACTGAAGCTTTCTTT.

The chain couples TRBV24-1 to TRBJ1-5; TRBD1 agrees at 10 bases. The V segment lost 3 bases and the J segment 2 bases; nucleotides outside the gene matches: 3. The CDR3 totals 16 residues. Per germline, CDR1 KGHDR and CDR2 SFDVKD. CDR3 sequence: CATSDAGTGGNQPQHF. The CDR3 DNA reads TGTGCCACCAGTGATGCCGGGACAGGGGGCAATCAGCCCCAGCATTTT.

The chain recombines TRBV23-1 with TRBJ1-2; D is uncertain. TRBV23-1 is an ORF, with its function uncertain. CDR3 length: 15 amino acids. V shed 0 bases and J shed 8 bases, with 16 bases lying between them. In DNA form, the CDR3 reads TGCGCCAGCAGTCAATCCGCGTCCCCTCCAGGCGGCTACACCTTC. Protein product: CASSQSASPPGGYTF.

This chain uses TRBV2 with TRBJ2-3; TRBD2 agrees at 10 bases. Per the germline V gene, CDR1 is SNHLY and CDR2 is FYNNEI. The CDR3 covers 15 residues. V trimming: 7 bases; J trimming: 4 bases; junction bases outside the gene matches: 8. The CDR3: CASMQLAGVPDTQYF. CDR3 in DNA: TGTGCCAGCATGCAGCTAGCGGGAGTCCCAGATACGCAGTATTTT. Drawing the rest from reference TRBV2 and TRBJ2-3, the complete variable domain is EPEVTQTPSHQVTQMGQEVILRCVPISNHLYFYWYRQILGQKVEFLVSFYNNEISEKSEIFDDQFSVERPDGSNFTLKIRSTKLEDSAMYFCASMQLAGVPDTQYFGPGTRLTVL.

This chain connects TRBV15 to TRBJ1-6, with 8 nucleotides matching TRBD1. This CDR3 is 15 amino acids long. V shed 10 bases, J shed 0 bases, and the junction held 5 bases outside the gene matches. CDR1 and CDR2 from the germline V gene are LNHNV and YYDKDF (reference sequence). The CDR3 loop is CASSDRGSYNSPLHF. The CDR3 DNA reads TGTGCCAGTAGCGACAGGGGCTCCTATAATTCACCCCTCCACTTT.

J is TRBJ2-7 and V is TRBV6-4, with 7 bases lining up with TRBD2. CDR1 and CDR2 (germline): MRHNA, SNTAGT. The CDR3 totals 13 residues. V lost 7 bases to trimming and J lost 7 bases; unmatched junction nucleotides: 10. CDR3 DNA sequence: TGTGCCAGCATAAGTTGGGCGGGAGATGAGCAGTACTTC. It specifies CASISWAGDEQYF.

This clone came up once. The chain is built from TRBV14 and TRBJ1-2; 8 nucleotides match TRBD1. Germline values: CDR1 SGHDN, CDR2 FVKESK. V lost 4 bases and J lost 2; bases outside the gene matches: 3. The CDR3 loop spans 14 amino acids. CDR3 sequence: CASSLGQGNYGYTF. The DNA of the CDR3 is TGTGCCAGCAGCCTTGGACAGGGAAACTATGGCTACACCTTC.

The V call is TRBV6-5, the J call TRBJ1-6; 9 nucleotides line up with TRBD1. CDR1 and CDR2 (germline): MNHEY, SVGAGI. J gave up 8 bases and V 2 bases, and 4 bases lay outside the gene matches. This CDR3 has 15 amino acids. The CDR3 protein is CASSYRTGVDSPLHF. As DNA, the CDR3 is TGTGCCAGCAGTTACCGGACAGGGGTAGATTCACCCCTCCACTTT.

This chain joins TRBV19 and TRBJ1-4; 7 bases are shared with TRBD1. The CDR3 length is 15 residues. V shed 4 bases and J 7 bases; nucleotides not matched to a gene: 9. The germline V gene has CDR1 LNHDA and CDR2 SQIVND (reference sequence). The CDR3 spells CASSTLTGKFEKLFF. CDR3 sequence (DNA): TGTGCCAGTAGTACCCTGACAGGGAAGTTTGAAAAACTGTTTTTT.

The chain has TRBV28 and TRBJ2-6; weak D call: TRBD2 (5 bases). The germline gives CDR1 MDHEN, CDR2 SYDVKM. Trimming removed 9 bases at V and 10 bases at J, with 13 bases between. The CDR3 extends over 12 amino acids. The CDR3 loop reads CASSRDLNVLTF. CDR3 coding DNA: TGTGCCAGTTCGAGGGATTTGAACGTCCTGACTTTC.

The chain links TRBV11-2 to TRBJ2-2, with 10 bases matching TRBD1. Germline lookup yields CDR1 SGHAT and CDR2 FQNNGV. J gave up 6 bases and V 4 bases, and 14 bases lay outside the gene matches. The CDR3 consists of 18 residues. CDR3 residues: CASSSGPPGQGRAGELFF. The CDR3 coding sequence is TGTGCCAGCAGCTCTGGGCCCCCGGGACAGGGGAGGGCCGGGGAGCTGTTTTTT.